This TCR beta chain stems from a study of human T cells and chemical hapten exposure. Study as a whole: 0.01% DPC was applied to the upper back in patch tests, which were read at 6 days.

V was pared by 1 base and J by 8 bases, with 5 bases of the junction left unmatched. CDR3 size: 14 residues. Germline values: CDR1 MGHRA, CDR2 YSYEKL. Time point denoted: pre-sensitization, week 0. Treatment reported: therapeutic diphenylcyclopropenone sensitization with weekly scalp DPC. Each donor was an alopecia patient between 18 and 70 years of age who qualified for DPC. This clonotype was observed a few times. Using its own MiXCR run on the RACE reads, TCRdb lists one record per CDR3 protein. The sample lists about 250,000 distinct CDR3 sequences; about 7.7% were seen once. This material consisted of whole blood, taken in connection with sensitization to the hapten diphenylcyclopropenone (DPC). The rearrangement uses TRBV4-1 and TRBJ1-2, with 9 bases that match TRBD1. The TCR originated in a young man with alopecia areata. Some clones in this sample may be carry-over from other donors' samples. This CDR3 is CASSQVGTGNGYTF. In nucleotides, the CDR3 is TGCGCCAGCAGCCAAGTGGGGACAGGGAACGGCTACACCTTC.